This T cell receptor beta chain was documented in a study of a mutant IDH1 vaccine in newly diagnosed glioma. Study-wide background: Patients got their first vaccination 4-6 weeks after radiotherapy alone, or with temozolomide cycles. Those enrolled had earlier been treated with radiotherapy, temozolomide, or both, mostly both. Treated patients had a mean age of about 38 years and an approximately 62% male, 37.5% female split. Study-wide results and caveats: Apparently, pseudoprogression bore no relation to changes among the top peripheral T cell clonotypes.

The time point is: week 5, during vaccination. What each vaccine dose contained was 300 ug of mutant IDH1 20-mer peptide, accompanied by topical imiquimod. The data were produced by immunoSEQ multiplex PCR, yet TCRdb's version contains in-frame clones alone and is incomplete. The profile shows 70,000 to 100,000 clones, roughly 90% of them singletons. Turning to this clone: Antigen: not known.

Germline CDR1 is LNHDA and CDR2 is SQIVND (reference sequence). V was pared by 1 base and J by 3 bases, with 3 bases of the junction left unmatched. The CDR3 has 15 residues. Sequencing was performed on PBMCs, taken from a glioma patient whose treatment included an IDH1 peptide vaccine. The V gene is TRBV19, the J gene TRBJ2-1, with TRBD2 matching 7 bases. The clonotype was recovered from a woman between 45 and 65 years old with glioma. The CDR3 protein is CASSIGTRSYNEQFF. CDR3 nucleotides: TGTGCCAGTAGTATAGGGACTAGAAGCTACAATGAGCAGTTCTTC.